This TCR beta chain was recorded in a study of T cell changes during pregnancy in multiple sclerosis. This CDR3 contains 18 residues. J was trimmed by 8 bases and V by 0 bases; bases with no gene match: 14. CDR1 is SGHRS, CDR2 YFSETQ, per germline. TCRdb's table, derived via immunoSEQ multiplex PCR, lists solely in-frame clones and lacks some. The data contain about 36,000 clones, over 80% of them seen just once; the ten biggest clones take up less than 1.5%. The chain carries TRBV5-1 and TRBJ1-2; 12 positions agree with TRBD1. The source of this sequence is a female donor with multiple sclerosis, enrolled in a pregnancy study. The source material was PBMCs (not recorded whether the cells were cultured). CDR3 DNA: TGCGCCAGCAGCTTGGATTCATTCCCGGGACAGGGGGCTCGAGGCTACACCTTC. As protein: CASSLDSFPGQGARGYTF.